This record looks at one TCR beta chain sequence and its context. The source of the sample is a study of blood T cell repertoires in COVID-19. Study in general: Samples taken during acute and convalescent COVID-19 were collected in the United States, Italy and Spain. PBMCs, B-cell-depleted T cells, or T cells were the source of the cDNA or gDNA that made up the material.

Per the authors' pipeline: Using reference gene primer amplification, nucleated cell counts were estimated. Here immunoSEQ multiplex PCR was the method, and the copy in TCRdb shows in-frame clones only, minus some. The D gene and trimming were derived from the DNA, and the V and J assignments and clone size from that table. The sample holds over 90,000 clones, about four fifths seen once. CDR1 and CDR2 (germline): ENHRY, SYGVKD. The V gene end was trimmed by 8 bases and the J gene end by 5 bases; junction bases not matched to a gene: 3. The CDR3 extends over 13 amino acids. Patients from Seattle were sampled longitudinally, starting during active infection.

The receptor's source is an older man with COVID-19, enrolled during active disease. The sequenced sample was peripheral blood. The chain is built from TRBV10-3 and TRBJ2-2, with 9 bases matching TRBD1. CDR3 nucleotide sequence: TGTGCCATCGGGACAGGGAGGACCGGGGAGCTGTTTTTT. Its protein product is CAIGTGRTGELFF.